One sample yielded the 31 T cell receptor beta chains listed below, sequenced in a study of cytomegalovirus exposure and HLA in healthy donors. It was with 60 Vbeta and 13 Jbeta primers that the PCR ran. Libraries were prepared by immunoSEQ multiplex PCR; TCRdb keeps only in-frame clonotypes and omits some of them. The repertoire holds roughly 120,000 clones, with about three quarters as singletons. Sequencing was done on a sample of PBMCs. These receptors all stem from a human donor in good health.

The chain carries TRBV19 and TRBJ1-1; perhaps TRBD1 as D (6 bases). This CDR3 comprises 14 residues. Trimming took off 0 bases at V and 5 bases at J, with 10 bases between the two ends. From germline, CDR1 is LNHDA and CDR2 SQIVND (reference sequence). DNA for the CDR3: TGTGCCAGTAGTATAGAACTAAGGGGGACTGAAGCTTTCTTT. It is translated as CASSIELRGTEAFF.

The rearrangement links TRBV11-2 to TRBJ2-7; 7 positions agree with TRBD1. The CDR3 has 14 residues. J lost 2 bases, V lost 3 bases, and 4 bases had no gene match. Germline V gene sequence: CDR1 SGHAT, CDR2 FQNNGV. The CDR3 loop is CASSFGTATYEQYF. The CDR3 nucleotides are TGTGCCAGCAGCTTCGGGACAGCTACCTACGAGCAGTACTTC. The full variable domain, in which reference TRBV11-2 and TRBJ2-7 provide the parts outside the CDR3, is EAGVAQSPRYKIIEKRQSVAFWCNPISGHATLYWYQQILGQGPKLLIQFQNNGVVDDSQLPKDRFSAERLKGVDSTLKIQPAKLEDSAVYLCASSFGTATYEQYFGPGTRLTVT.

The rearrangement joins TRBV5-6 to TRBJ1-5; D remains ambiguous. The CDR3 has 15 residues. Per the germline V gene, CDR1 is SGHDT and CDR2 is YYEEEE. V gave up 4 bases and J gave up 6 bases, with 17 bases separating them. The CDR3 DNA follows: TGTGCCAGCAGCCCGGACCGGGGTTTAGGTCAGCCCCAGCATTTT. Translation gives CASSPDRGLGQPQHF.

V is TRBV27 and J is TRBJ2-5; 15 nucleotides line up with TRBD2. Trimming at V came to 6 bases and at J to 4 bases, leaving 6 bases not matched to a gene. The CDR3 spans 16 residues. Germline assignment: CDR1 MNHEY and CDR2 SMNVEV (reference sequence). The CDR3 sequence is CASRRGTSGGLETQYF. The CDR3 coding sequence is TGTGCCAGCAGGCGGGGGACTAGCGGGGGGCTAGAGACCCAGTACTTC.

V gene TRBV15 combines with J gene TRBJ1-4; D may be TRBD1 (5 bases). V shed 0 bases and J shed 5 bases, with 13 bases lying between them. From germline, CDR1 is LNHNV and CDR2 YYDKDF (reference sequence). CDR3 length equals 16 residues. CDR3 amino acids: CATSRDRAGPNEKLFF. The CDR3 DNA sequence: TGTGCCACCAGCAGAGATCGGGCAGGGCCCAATGAAAAACTGTTTTTT.

This clone has more than one count but fewer than ten. The rearrangement joins TRBV10-3 to TRBJ1-3; perhaps TRBD1 as D (5 bases). The CDR3 totals 14 residues. Trimming shortened V by 0 bases and J by 2 bases, and 5 bases separated the two germline ends. Germline CDR1 reads ENHRY; CDR2 reads SYGVKD. The CDR3 protein is CAISESGAGNTIYF. The CDR3 DNA is TGTGCCATCAGTGAGTCAGGGGCTGGAAACACCATATATTTT.

The chain is built from TRBV5-1 and TRBJ1-4; D is possibly TRBD1 (6 bases). CDR1 is SGHRS, CDR2 YFSETQ, per germline. V lost 2 bases to trimming and J lost 8 bases, with 13 bases between them. The CDR3 runs 14 residues. The CDR3 sequence: CASSFSGEREKLFF. The CDR3, as DNA: TGCGCCAGCAGCTTCTCAGGGGAACGGGAAAAACTGTTTTTT.

CDR3 in DNA: TGTGCCACCAGCAGAGTGGCAGGGGAAACCGGGGAGCTGTTTTTT. Its translation is CATSRVAGETGELFF. This chain joins TRBV15 and TRBJ2-2; possible D gene TRBD1, 6 bases. The CDR3 is 15 amino acids. Germline lookup yields CDR1 LNHNV and CDR2 YYDKDF (reference sequence). Deletions cut 1 base from V and 5 bases from J, with 11 bases between.

This chain connects TRBV28 to TRBJ2-5; TRBD1 aligns across 9 bases. Germline-derived CDR1 and CDR2 are MDHEN and SYDVKM. The CDR3 spans 16 residues. V dropped 6 bases and J dropped 0; count of bases not matched to a gene: 8. CDR3 DNA sequence: TGTGCCAGCAGGACCTTGGGGACAGGGAACCAAGAGACCCAGTACTTC. Translating gives CASRTLGTGNQETQYF.

The chain carries TRBV9 and TRBJ2-5; 10 nucleotides agree with TRBD2. Germline-derived CDR1 and CDR2 are SGDLS and YYNGEE. CDR3 length: 16 residues. After removal of 0 bases from V and 3 bases from J, the junction contained 5 bases not matched to a gene. The CDR3 here is CASSVVPGLAEETQYF. For the CDR3, the DNA is TGTGCCAGCAGCGTAGTACCCGGACTAGCGGAAGAGACCCAGTACTTC.

The chain recombines TRBV21-1 with TRBJ1-4; TRBD1, the D gene given by the table, was not confirmed from the DNA. TRBV21-1 is reported as a pseudogene. The CDR3 is made up of 14 amino acids. For the CDR3, the DNA is TGTGCCAGCAGCCGGGACAGAATTAATGAAAAACTGTTTTTT. Protein sequence: CASSRDRINEKLFF.

In the case of this clone: One junction end disagrees with the germline gene, perhaps due to a read error. CDR3 loop: CASSQDAGKNTEAFF. Written as DNA, the CDR3 is TGTGCCAGCAGCCAAGACGCGGGGAAGAACACTGAAGCTTTCTTT. The chain is built from TRBV4-1 and TRBJ1-1; D unresolved. CDR1 and CDR2 from the germline V gene are MGHRA and YSYEKL. CDR3 size: 15 residues.

This clone was seen once. The chain recombines TRBV7-2 with TRBJ2-5, with no clear D. The V gene lost 3 bases and the J gene lost 5 bases, with 13 bases spanning the gap. The CDR3 extends over 14 amino acids. Germline CDR1 SGHTA, CDR2 FQGNSA. The CDR3 protein is CASSLVGGTETQYF. The CDR3 DNA sequence: TGTGCCAGCAGCTTGGTTGGCGGAACGGAGACCCAGTACTTC.

The chain joins TRBV6-1 to TRBJ1-1; D is unresolved. CDR3 length: 14 amino acids. Trimming pared 1 base from V and 2 bases from J, leaving 8 bases between. From germline, CDR1 is MNHNS and CDR2 SASEGT. The CDR3: CASSEVHRNTEAFF. The CDR3 nucleotides read TGTGCCAGCAGTGAAGTGCACAGAAACACTGAAGCTTTCTTT.

This clone was recorded once. The CDR3 coding sequence is TGTGCCAGTGCACAGGGGGCGTTGAACACTGAAGCTTTCTTT. This gives the protein CASAQGALNTEAFF. The V call is TRBV19, the J call TRBJ1-1; 9 positions match TRBD1. J gave up 0 bases and V 8 bases, and 4 bases lay outside the gene matches. The CDR3 loop spans 14 amino acids. The V gene's germline CDR1 is LNHDA and CDR2 SQIVND (reference sequence).

This chain links TRBV7-6 with TRBJ1-5; D not resolved. Germline V lookup: CDR1 SGHVS, CDR2 FNYEAQ. V lost 8 bases to trimming and J lost 3 bases, with 8 bases between them. The CDR3 length is 12 residues. CDR3 DNA: TGTGCCAGCGCGGGAATCAATCAGCCCCAGCATTTT. Translating it yields CASAGINQPQHF.

The rearrangement joins TRBV6-1 to TRBJ1-2, with D tentatively TRBD1 (5 bases). Germline CDR1 reads MNHNS; CDR2 reads SASEGT. The CDR3 consists of 15 residues. V lost 2 bases, J lost 4 bases, and 14 bases lay in between. CDR3 coding DNA: TGTGCCAGCAGTGAATACCGGCTACAGGCCTATGGCTACACCTTC. It encodes CASSEYRLQAYGYTF.

The chain is built from TRBV5-1 and TRBJ2-3; D may be TRBD1 (5 bases). The CDR3 is 14 residues long. Germline lookup yields CDR1 SGHRS and CDR2 YFSETQ. The V end lost 4 bases, the J end lost 0 bases, and 9 bases lay between the germline ends. The CDR3: CASSPGFSTDTQYF. CDR3 DNA sequence: TGCGCCAGCAGCCCAGGGTTTAGCACAGATACGCAGTATTTT.

The genes are TRBV9 and TRBJ2-3, with 10 bases that match TRBD2. The length of the CDR3 is 17 residues. Looked up from germline, CDR1 is SGDLS and CDR2 is YYNGEE. V was pared by 0 bases and J by 3 bases, with 7 bases of the junction left unmatched. The CDR3 is CASSVAFLAGATDTQYF. CDR3 nucleotide sequence: TGTGCCAGCAGCGTAGCCTTCCTAGCGGGGGCAACAGATACGCAGTATTTT.

The rearrangement links TRBV7-2 to TRBJ1-5, with D tentatively TRBD1 (5 bases). V was clipped by 2 bases and J by 3 bases, with 8 bases between them. CDR3 length equals 14 residues. Germline V gives CDR1 SGHTA, CDR2 FQGNSA. CDR3 nucleotide sequence: TGTGCCAGCAGCTTACAGGGTTACAATCAGCCCCAGCATTTT. Protein product: CASSLQGYNQPQHF.

The chain carries TRBV27 and TRBJ2-2; TRBD2 aligns across 16 bases. Germline CDR1 is MNHEY and CDR2 is SMNVEV (reference sequence). CDR3 length: 19 residues. V was clipped by 4 bases and J by 7 bases; unmatched bases: 12. The CDR3 spells CASSSRGTSGGGPYGELFF. Here the CDR3 DNA reads TGTGCCAGCAGTTCCCGAGGGACTAGCGGGGGGGGACCGTACGGGGAGCTGTTTTTT.

This chain uses TRBV28 with TRBJ1-5, with D perhaps matching TRBD1 (5 bases). Trimming took off 2 bases at V and 5 bases at J, with 22 bases between the two ends. The CDR3 extends over 18 amino acids. Germline CDR1 is MDHEN and CDR2 is SYDVKM. CDR3 residues: CASSLPRSTVGADQPQHF. The CDR3 nucleotides read TGTGCCAGCAGTTTACCCAGGTCGACAGTCGGTGCGGATCAGCCCCAGCATTTT.

The rearrangement uses TRBV19 and TRBJ1-1, with TRBD1 identical over 7 bases. The germline gives CDR1 LNHDA, CDR2 SQIVND (reference sequence). The CDR3 has 13 residues. J gave up 4 bases and V 7 bases, and 6 bases lay outside the gene matches. The CDR3 loop reads CASIAQGVTEAFF. The DNA for the CDR3 is TGTGCCAGTATTGCGCAGGGGGTCACTGAAGCTTTCTTT.

The chain employs TRBV15 and TRBJ1-1; the D gene is possibly TRBD1 (6 bases). V was cut by 1 base and J by 0 bases, with 12 bases left in between. Germline CDR1 reads LNHNV; CDR2 reads YYDKDF (reference sequence). The CDR3 is 16 residues long. CDR3 sequence (DNA): TGTGCCACCAGCAGAGGGGGGGGCAGTATGAACACTGAAGCTTTCTTT. It codes for CATSRGGGSMNTEAFF.

The rearrangement joins TRBV18 to TRBJ1-1; no reliable D call. The CDR3 contains 14 residues. Germline CDR1 and CDR2: KGHSH and LQKENI. V lost 4 bases to trimming and J lost 2 bases, with 11 bases between them. In nucleotides, the CDR3 is TGTGCCAGCTCACAGGAGTCCCGAAACACTGAAGCTTTCTTT. This translates into CASSQESRNTEAFF.

The V gene is TRBV5-1, the J gene TRBJ1-2; 7 bases are shared with TRBD1. V gave up 5 bases and J gave up 3 bases; unmatched junction bases: 10. This CDR3 has 15 amino acids. Per the germline V gene, CDR1 is SGHRS and CDR2 is YFSETQ. The CDR3 sequence is CASRTGVYLDYGYTF. The CDR3 nucleotides read TGCGCCAGCAGAACAGGGGTATACCTCGACTATGGCTACACCTTC.

V gene TRBV7-9 combines with J gene TRBJ2-7; 10 nucleotides align to TRBD1. The CDR3 sequence is 15 residues long. J was trimmed by 7 bases and V by 1 base; bases with no gene match: 7. Germline CDR1 reads SEHNR; CDR2 reads FQNEAQ (reference sequence). The CDR3 region has the DNA TGTGCCAGCAGCTTAGTGGGACAGGGGTTCAGGGAGCAGTACTTC. Its translation is CASSLVGQGFREQYF. Full variable domain (rest looked up from reference TRBV7-9 and TRBJ2-7): DTGVSQNPRHKITKRGQNVTFRCDPISEHNRLYWYRQTLGQGPEFLTYFQNEAQLEKSRLLSDRFSAERPKGSFSTLEIQRTEQGDSAMYLCASSLVGQGFREQYFGPGTRLTVT.

The sample holds one count of this clone. This chain connects TRBV18 to TRBJ1-3; possible D gene TRBD1, 6 bases. Germline loops: CDR1 KGHSH, CDR2 LQKENI. The CDR3 sequence is 15 residues long. V shed 0 bases and J shed 4 bases, with 10 bases lying between them. CDR3 coding DNA: TGTGCCAGCTCACCACCGGCAGGGGACGGAAACACCATATATTTT. This translates into CASSPPAGDGNTIYF.

This clone was found a few times. This chain links TRBV6-5 with TRBJ1-1, with TRBD1 matching 7 bases. Per germline, CDR1 MNHEY and CDR2 SVGAGI. This CDR3 comprises 14 residues. J gave up 5 bases and V 10 bases, and 13 bases lay outside the gene matches. The CDR3 spells CATTMTGSLTEAFF. CDR3 DNA: TGTGCCACAACAATGACAGGGTCTCTTACTGAAGCTTTCTTT.

In its sample, this clone was seen once. This sequence joins TRBV9 and TRBJ2-2, with D possibly matching TRBD2 (6 bases). V was shortened by 2 bases and J by 3 bases, with 8 bases between the two germline ends. CDR3 length: 14 amino acids. The germline V gene has CDR1 SGDLS and CDR2 YYNGEE. The CDR3 region has the DNA TGTGCCAGCAGCGTCGGAGGGGACACCGGGGAGCTGTTTTTT. Protein product: CASSVGGDTGELFF.

Only one count was recorded for this clone. The chain couples TRBV7-2 to TRBJ2-1, with D possibly being TRBD1 (6 bases). V shed 3 bases and J shed 3 bases, with 9 bases lying between them. This CDR3 has 14 amino acids. Germline V CDR1 and CDR2: SGHTA, FQGNSA. Here the CDR3 reads CASSLPGVYNEQFF. In DNA form, the CDR3 reads TGTGCCAGCAGCTTGCCAGGGGTCTACAATGAGCAGTTCTTC.